The rows below give T cell receptor beta chains drawn from one sample of a study of cytomegalovirus exposure and HLA in healthy donors. This table comes from immunoSEQ multiplex PCR, and its TCRdb copy is limited to in-frame clones, with some not included. Here the sample spans 150,000 to 200,000 clones, 73% being singletons. Sequencing was done on a sample of PBMCs. Every receptor here comes from a woman younger than 35 in good health and CMV-seropositive. Each CDR3 is given with its conserved first and last residue. A D gene is named only where the DNA matches it firmly. Only part of the rows carry a size: once, few, many, or a class if the clone is expanded.

>-|TRBV5-1|-|TRBJ2-1
TGCGCCAGCAGCTTGAACGCCGGGAGCTCCTACAATGAGCAGTTCTTC
CASSLNAGSSYNEQFF
>-|TRBV2|-|TRBJ2-5
TGTGCCAGCAGGCTAGGGGGTGGACAAGAGACCCAGTACTTC
CASRLGGGQETQYF
>TRBD2|TRBV7-9|-|TRBJ2-3
TGTGCCAGCAGCCCCGAGGTGAGCGGGGCTAGCACAGATACGCAGTATTTT
CASSPEVSGASTDTQYF
>-|TRBV7-3|few|TRBJ2-3
TGTGCCAGCAGCGTCCCTGAATCGGGTGGCCGCACAGATACGCAGTATTTT
CASSVPESGGRTDTQYF
>TRBD2|TRBV5-1|-|TRBJ2-3
TGCGCCAGCAGCCCGGGGGGAGGGGACACAGATACGCAGTATTTT
CASSPGGGDTDTQYF
>TRBD1|TRBV5-1|few|TRBJ1-2
TGCGCCAGCAGCGGCCCGGGACAGCGAAACTATGGCTACACCTTC
CASSGPGQRNYGYTF
>-|TRBV9|-|TRBJ1-2
TGTGCCAGCAGCGTAGAGGTCGGGGGGCCAGGCTACACCTTC
CASSVEVGGPGYTF
>-|TRBV6-5|-|TRBJ2-2
TGTGCCAGTTTGAGAAACCTGAACACCGGGGAGCTGTTTTTT
CASLRNLNTGELFF
>-|TRBV5-1|-|TRBJ2-3
TGCGCCAGCAGCTTAAGACTATCCGATACGCAGTATTTT
CASSLRLSDTQYF
>-|TRBV10-3|few|TRBJ2-3
TGTGCCATCAGGGAGGGGGGGACCTCAGATACGCAGTATTTT
CAIREGGTSDTQYF
>-|TRBV5-1|-|TRBJ2-5
TGCGCCACCAAAGGACAACCAGAAGAGACCCAGTACTTC
CATKGQPEETQYF
>-|TRBV5-4|-|TRBJ2-3
TGTGCCAGCAGCTCCCTAGCAGATACGCAGTATTTT
CASSSLADTQYF
>-|TRBV5-8|once|TRBJ1-6
TGTGCCAGCAGCCCCTGGACATTTCCCAATTCACCCCTCCACTTT
CASSPWTFPNSPLHF
>-|TRBV4-2|-|TRBJ1-5
TGTGCCAGCAGCCAAGGTGCAGGTGATCAGCCCCAGCATTTT
CASSQGAGDQPQHF
>-|TRBV29-1|-|TRBJ2-1
TGCAGCGTTGAAAAAGGGACTCAGAATGAGCAGTTCTTC
CSVEKGTQNEQFF
>TRBD1|TRBV11-1|-|TRBJ2-7
TGTGCCAGCAGCCAATCTGGGACAGCTACCTACGAGCAGTACTTC
CASSQSGTATYEQYF
>-|TRBV9|-|TRBJ2-2
TGTGCCAGCATGTCCAGGGGCGGGGAGCTGTTTTTT
CASMSRGGELFF
>TRBD2|TRBV4-3|-|TRBJ2-3
TGCGCCAGCAGCTTCACTAGCGGGGGGGGCACAGATACGCAGTATTTT
CASSFTSGGGTDTQYF
>-|TRBV20-1|-|TRBJ2-7
TGCAGTGCTAGTAACAGGGAAGAGCAGTACTTC
CSASNREEQYF
>-|TRBV7-9|-|TRBJ1-4
TGTGCCAGCAGCTTAGCTGGGGGCGAAAAACTGTTTTTT
CASSLAGGEKLFF
>-|TRBV10-3|-|TRBJ2-7
TGTGCCATCAGTGAGTTCGAGGAGGTTTCCTACGAGCAGTACTTC
CAISEFEEVSYEQYF
>-|TRBV29-1|few|TRBJ2-7
TGCAGCGTTGCCGGGGGCTCCTACGAGCAGTACTTC
CSVAGGSYEQYF
>-|TRBV2|-|TRBJ2-3
TGTGCCAGCATAAAGGCCCTGAGGACGGGGGGCCCCACAGATACGCAGTATTTT
CASIKALRTGGPTDTQYF
>TRBD1|TRBV5-4|-|TRBJ1-1
TGTGCCAGCAGCTTGGGGACAGGTTTAAAGACAGCTAGCACTGAAGCTTTCTTT
CASSLGTGLKTASTEAFF
>-|TRBV2|-|TRBJ2-4
TGTGCCAGCAGGGACATATTAAGAGCCAAAAACATTCAGTACTTC
CASRDILRAKNIQYF
>TRBD2|TRBV25-1|-|TRBJ2-3
TGTGCCAGCAGGGCCCACCCCGGACTAGCGGACCACACAGATACGCAGTATTTT
CASRAHPGLADHTDTQYF
>-|TRBV29-1|-|TRBJ2-2
TGCAGCGGGCGGAAGGCCAACACCGGGGAGCTGTTTTTT
CSGRKANTGELFF
>TRBD1|TRBV2|few|TRBJ2-7
TGTGCCAGCAGGAGGGACAGCTACTACGAGCAGTACTTC
CASRRDSYYEQYF
>-|TRBV5-6|few|TRBJ1-4
TGTGCCAGCAGCTTGAGCAGGGGAGGGGAAAAACTGTTTTTT
CASSLSRGGEKLFF
>TRBD1|TRBV27|-|TRBJ2-7
TGTGCCAGCAGTCTCGACGCCGGGACAGGCTACGAGCAGTACTTC
CASSLDAGTGYEQYF
>TRBD2|TRBV4-1|-|TRBJ2-3
TGCGCCAGCAGCCAAGAAGGGGCTTTGACAAGCGGGGATAGCACAGATACGCAGTATTTT
CASSQEGALTSGDSTDTQYF
>-|TRBV6-5|-|TRBJ1-5
TGTGCCAGCAGACCCTCAAACGGGAGAGATCAGCCCCAGCATTTT
CASRPSNGRDQPQHF
>-|TRBV6-1|-|TRBJ2-7
TGTGCCAGCAGTAGCAGGGACTCCTACGAGCAGTACTTC
CASSSRDSYEQYF
>-|TRBV6-5|-|TRBJ2-7
TGTGCCAGCAGTAAGGGGACCTACGAGCAGTACTTC
CASSKGTYEQYF
>-|TRBV6-1|-|TRBJ2-7
TGTGCCAGCAGTTCTTGGGGGGGCGGCGGTGACGAGCAGTACTTC
CASSSWGGGGDEQYF
>-|TRBV29-1|-|TRBJ2-1
TGCAGCGTTGGAGGCGGATATGAGCAGTTCTTC
CSVGGGYEQFF
>-|TRBV7-2|-|TRBJ1-5
TGTGCCAGCAGCTATAATAGCAATCAGCCCCAGCATTTT
CASSYNSNQPQHF
>-|TRBV30|-|TRBJ1-3
TGTGCCTGGAGTGTGGCCCAAGACACCATATATTTT
CAWSVAQDTIYF
>-|TRBV2|-|TRBJ1-4
TGTGCCAGCAGTGAAACCGGGGATGCGGGCGAAAAACTGTTTTTT
CASSETGDAGEKLFF
>-|TRBV2|-|TRBJ1-6
TGTGCCAGCAGTGAAGGGCGGGGGAGTGCACCCCTCCACTTT
CASSEGRGSAPLHF
>TRBD1|TRBV2|once|TRBJ2-2
TGTGCCAGCAGCGATGACAGGGGAGGTATCGGGGAGCTGTTTTTT
CASSDDRGGIGELFF
>-|TRBV7-6|-|TRBJ2-5
TGTGCCAGCAGCTCGACTCGTTCGGAGACCCAGTACTTC
CASSSTRSETQYF
>TRBD1|TRBV2|-|TRBJ2-7
TGTGCCAGCAGTGGGACAGGGCTCGAGCAGTACTTC
CASSGTGLEQYF
>TRBD1|TRBV7-9|-|TRBJ2-7
TGTGCCAGCAGCGACAGGGGCAACTACGAGCAGTACTTC
CASSDRGNYEQYF
>TRBD1|TRBV12-5|-|TRBJ1-5
TGTGCTAGTGGTTTGGGACCCTTCCCGGGACAGAATCAGCCCCAGCATTTT
CASGLGPFPGQNQPQHF
>TRBD1|TRBV27|-|TRBJ2-1
TGTGCCAGCACAGGACAGGCCTCTACCTACAATGAGCAGTTCTTC
CASTGQASTYNEQFF
>TRBD1|TRBV30|-|TRBJ2-5
TGTGCCTGGAGGCCATCCCGGGACAGGGGTTCGGTGGGAGGAGAGACCCAGTACTTC
CAWRPSRDRGSVGGETQYF
>TRBD2|TRBV10-1|-|TRBJ2-3
TGCGCCAGCAGTGATGAGCGGGGGGGCCGTACAGATACGCAGTATTTT
CASSDERGGRTDTQYF
>-|TRBV4-1|-|TRBJ2-7
TGCGCCAGCAGCCAAGATGCGGGGGCCAACTACGAGCAGTACTTC
CASSQDAGANYEQYF
>TRBD1|TRBV9|few|TRBJ1-2
TGTGCCAGCAGCGCCGGGGACAGGGGGTTTCTAGAGGGCTACACCTTC
CASSAGDRGFLEGYTF
>TRBD2|TRBV28|-|TRBJ2-7
TGTGCCAGCAGTTTAGTGGCTAGCGGGGGGGCCGGATCCTACGAGCAGTACTTC
CASSLVASGGAGSYEQYF
>TRBD2|TRBV28|-|TRBJ2-7
TGTGCCAGCAGCGGAACCGGGACTAGCGGGACCTACGAGCAGTACTTC
CASSGTGTSGTYEQYF
>-|TRBV9|-|TRBJ1-2
TGTGCCAGCAGCGTAACAGAAAAGGAAGGCTACACCTTC
CASSVTEKEGYTF
>-|TRBV2|-|TRBJ1-1
TGTGCCAGCAGTGAGGGCAGGTCAATGAACACTGAAGCTTTCTTT
CASSEGRSMNTEAFF